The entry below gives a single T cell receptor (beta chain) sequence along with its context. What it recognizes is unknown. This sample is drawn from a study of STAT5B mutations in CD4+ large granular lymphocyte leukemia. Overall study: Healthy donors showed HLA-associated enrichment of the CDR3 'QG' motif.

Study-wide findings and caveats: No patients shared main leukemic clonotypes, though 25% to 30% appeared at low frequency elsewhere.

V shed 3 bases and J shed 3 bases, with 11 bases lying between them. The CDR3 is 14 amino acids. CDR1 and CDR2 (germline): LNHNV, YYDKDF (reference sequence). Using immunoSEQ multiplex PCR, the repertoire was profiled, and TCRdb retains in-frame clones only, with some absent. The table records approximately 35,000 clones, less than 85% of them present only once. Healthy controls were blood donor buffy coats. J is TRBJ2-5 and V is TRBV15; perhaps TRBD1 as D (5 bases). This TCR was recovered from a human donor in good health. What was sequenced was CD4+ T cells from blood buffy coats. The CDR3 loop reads CATSRNFREETQYF. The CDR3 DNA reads TGTGCCACCAGCAGGAATTTCAGGGAAGAGACCCAGTACTTC.